This T cell receptor beta chain was sequenced for a study of T-cell memory formation after mild COVID-19. Background on the study: Clusters of TCRs were largely donor specific.

This clonotype was counted at least ten times. TCRdb reprocessed the 5' RACE reads via MiXCR and lists one record per CDR3 protein. This table holds roughly 300,000 distinct CDR3 sequences, approximately 8% found once. The TCR originated in a man between 18 and 29 years old who had mild COVID-19 (a few samples of this study predate the infection). Cell type and time point are not known. Sequencing was carried out using PBMCs or a T cell subset sorted from them (not recorded which).

CDR3 nucleotide sequence: TGTGCCAGCACCTTGCGAGAGACCCAGTACTTC. Residues: CASTLRETQYF. The genes are TRBV28 and TRBJ2-5; unclear D gene. Trimming pared 7 bases from V and 4 bases from J, leaving 7 bases between. Germline CDR1 is MDHEN and CDR2 is SYDVKM. The CDR3 length is 11 residues. Full variable domain (rest looked up from reference TRBV28 and TRBJ2-5): DVKVTQSSRYLVKRTGEKVFLECVQDMDHENMFWYRQDPGLGLRLIYFSYDVKMKEKGDIPEGYSVSREKKERFSLILESASTNQTSMYLCASTLRETQYFGPGTRLLVL.